Listed here are 19 T cell receptor beta chains from one sample, sequenced in a study of blood T cells in healthy people across ages. It was with a sample-barcoded 5' primer and a J-beta primer mix that a second PCR of about 6 to 11 cycles was run. MiXCR was run by TCRdb on the 5' RACE reads, yielding one entry per CDR3 protein. The table shows 850,000 to 1,000,000 distinct CDR3 sequences, with approximately 50% occurring only once. Sample: blood. The receptors were gathered from a woman in her sixties or seventies in good health.

The DNA for the CDR3 is TGTGCCAGCAGTTACCCTACAGGGGCGCAGTATTTT. This sequence encodes CASSYPTGAQYF. This chain joins TRBV6-6 and TRBJ2-3; 7 bases are shared with TRBD1. V lost 2 bases to trimming and J lost 10 bases; unmatched junction nucleotides: 3. The CDR3 extends over 12 amino acids. CDR1 and CDR2 from the germline V gene are MNHNY and SVGAGI (reference sequence).

The chain recombines TRBV7-2 with TRBJ2-1; no reliable D call. V was shortened by 5 bases and J by 13 bases, with 21 bases between the two germline ends. CDR3 length: 14 residues. CDR1 is SGHTA, CDR2 FQGNSA, per germline. CDR3 residues: CASSRSKAGETQFF. The CDR3 DNA follows: TGTGCCAGCAGCCGAAGTAAGGCAGGAGAGACCCAGTTCTTC.

As DNA, the CDR3 is TGCGCCAGCAGCGAAATAGCGGGAGGGCCTGGCATTCAGTACTTC. Amino acids: CASSEIAGGPGIQYF. The chain employs TRBV5-1 and TRBJ2-4, with 11 bases aligning to TRBD2. The germline gives CDR1 SGHRS, CDR2 YFSETQ. The V and J ends lost 4 bases and 9 bases, in that order; junction bases with no gene match: 9. This CDR3 has 15 amino acids.

V gene TRBV6-6 combines with J gene TRBJ2-5; no reliable D call. In germline, CDR1 is MNHNY, CDR2 SVGAGI (reference sequence). The CDR3 length is 13 residues. Between the trimmed V and J ends, which lost 8 bases and 2 bases, there was a span of 12 bases. The CDR3 DNA sequence: TGTGCCAGCCGTGGCTGGAGTCAAGAGACCCAGTACTTC. Translated: CASRGWSQETQYF.

J is TRBJ2-7 and V is TRBV7-9, with 8 bases identical to TRBD1. Germline V gene sequence: CDR1 SEHNR, CDR2 FQNEAQ (reference sequence). V shed 3 bases and J 7 bases; nucleotides not matched to a gene: 8. CDR3 length: 14 amino acids. The CDR3 DNA is TGTGCCAGCAGCTTCGCAGGGGGCTTCGGTGAGCAGTACTTC. This encodes CASSFAGGFGEQYF. Based on the CDR3 plus reference TRBV7-9 and TRBJ2-7, the full variable domain is DTGVSQNPRHKITKRGQNVTFRCDPISEHNRLYWYRQTLGQGPEFLTYFQNEAQLEKSRLLSDRFSAERPKGSFSTLEIQRTEQGDSAMYLCASSFAGGFGEQYFGPGTRLTVT.

The rearrangement uses TRBV20-1 and TRBJ2-1, with 7 bases identical to TRBD2. CDR1 and CDR2 from the germline V gene are DFQATT and SNEGSKA (reference sequence). V lost 6 bases to trimming and J lost 2 bases; unmatched junction nucleotides: 7. CDR3 length: 14 amino acids. CDR3 amino acids: CSAPAGIAYNEQFF. CDR3 bases: TGCAGTGCCCCAGCGGGGATAGCCTACAATGAGCAGTTCTTC.

This clonotype was detected once. V and J are TRBV6-1 and TRBJ1-5; 9 nucleotides match TRBD1. Germline assignment: CDR1 MNHNS and CDR2 SASEGT. The CDR3 consists of 14 residues. V was pared by 2 bases and J by 7 bases, with 3 bases of the junction left unmatched. The CDR3 DNA is TGTGCCAGCAGTGAAAGGGACAGGGACCAGCCCCAGCATTTT. This encodes CASSERDRDQPQHF.

In its sample, this clonotype was seen a few times. V is TRBV29-1 and J is TRBJ1-5; D is undetermined. Trimming shortened V by 7 bases and J by 3 bases, and 19 bases separated the two germline ends. The CDR3 sequence is 15 residues long. Germline loops: CDR1 SQVTM, CDR2 ANQGSEA. The CDR3 DNA reads as TGCAGCGCCCGGATGGGTTGGGATCTCAATCAGCCCCAGCATTTT. Protein: CSARMGWDLNQPQHF.

The rearrangement uses TRBV5-1 and TRBJ2-1; 9 bases line up with TRBD2. The CDR3 has 14 amino acids. J gave up 7 bases and V 4 bases, and 6 bases lay outside the gene matches. Germline assignment: CDR1 SGHRS and CDR2 YFSETQ. The CDR3 bases are TGCGCCAGCAGCCCTGCGGGAGGGTGGAATGAGCAGTTCTTC. The encoded protein is CASSPAGGWNEQFF.

The rearrangement uses TRBV29-1 and TRBJ1-4; D not certain. This CDR3 region has 13 residues. V lost 4 bases, J lost 8 bases, and 14 bases lay in between. Germline CDR1 SQVTM, CDR2 ANQGSEA. The CDR3 nucleotides are TGCAGCGTTGTAGCGTCTGCTGGGGAAAAACTGTTTTTT. Its protein is CSVVASAGEKLFF.

Only one count was recorded for this clonotype. The chain recombines TRBV20-1 with TRBJ1-2; D unclear. Trimming removed 0 bases at V and 10 bases at J, with 9 bases between. Germline V gene sequence: CDR1 DFQATT, CDR2 SNEGSKA (reference sequence). The CDR3 has 11 amino acids. The CDR3 spells CSARDLRAYTF. The CDR3 region has the DNA TGCAGTGCTAGAGATTTAAGGGCCTACACCTTC.

The chain couples TRBV25-1 to TRBJ2-5; a weak D match, TRBD2 (6 bases). The J call is doubtful: the DNA matches TRBJ2-7 better. The CDR3 length is 16 residues. Looked up from germline, CDR1 is MGHDK and CDR2 is SYGVNS. CDR3 sequence: CASRALGGTSFGEQYF. The CDR3 DNA reads as TGTGCCAGCAGAGCCCTCGGAGGGACCTCCTTTGGCGAGCAGTACTTC.

This clonotype was recorded a few times. CDR3 nucleotides: TGCAGCGTTGCCGGGAACTCCTACAATGAGCAGTTCTTC. Its translation is CSVAGNSYNEQFF. The chain uses TRBV29-1 and TRBJ2-1; D may be TRBD2 (5 bases). The CDR3 loop spans 13 amino acids. The V end was cut by 4 bases, the J end by 0 bases, with 7 bases between. Germline lookup yields CDR1 SQVTM and CDR2 ANQGSEA.

This chain uses TRBV28 with TRBJ1-4; 7 bases are shared with TRBD1. The V gene end was trimmed by 5 bases and the J gene end by 5 bases; junction bases not matched to a gene: 5. The CDR3 extends over 14 amino acids. From germline, CDR1 is MDHEN and CDR2 SYDVKM. The CDR3 bases are TGTGCCAGCAGTCGACAGGGCACCAATGAAAAACTGTTTTTT. Its translation: CASSRQGTNEKLFF.

The chain is built from TRBV3-1 and TRBJ2-3; tentative D call: TRBD2 (6 bases). This CDR3 has 15 residues. Looked up from germline, CDR1 is LGHDT and CDR2 is YNNKEL (reference sequence). Trimming took 3 bases from V and 6 from J, leaving 16 bases between them. The CDR3 loop is CASSQTSSGGDTQYF. In DNA form, the CDR3 reads TGTGCCAGCAGCCAGACTAGTAGTGGGGGGGATACGCAGTATTTT.

This clonotype was counted only a few times. CDR3 sequence (DNA): TGTGCCAGCAGTCGGCCCGGGACAAATACCTACGAGCAGTACTTC. It specifies CASSRPGTNTYEQYF. The J gene is TRBJ2-7, the V gene TRBV28, with D tentatively TRBD1 (6 bases). In germline, CDR1 is MDHEN, CDR2 SYDVKM. Trimming removed 5 bases from V and 2 bases from J, with 16 bases in between. The CDR3 consists of 15 residues.

This chain joins TRBV15 and TRBJ2-7; D is undetermined. This CDR3 region has 15 residues. V was trimmed by 5 bases and J by 6 bases, leaving 20 bases between them. Germline V gene data show CDR1 as LNHNV and CDR2 as YYDKDF (reference sequence). The CDR3 DNA reads TGTGCCACCAGCGAGACCAGAGAGTCGGGTCGCGAGCAGTACTTC. This gives the protein CATSETRESGREQYF.

The gene calls are TRBV4-2 and TRBJ2-7; either TRBD1 or TRBD2 may supply D (6 bases each). Trimming cost V 3 bases and J 7 bases, with 19 bases left between them. The CDR3 is made up of 15 amino acids. CDR1 LGHNA and CDR2 YNFKEQ come from the germline V gene. CDR3 in DNA: TGTGCCAGCAGCCACGGGCAGGGGAGGCTTTTTGAGCAGTACTTC. Translation gives CASSHGQGRLFEQYF.

The gene calls are TRBV2 and TRBJ2-7; a weak D match, TRBD1 (5 bases). V lost 8 bases to trimming and J lost 0 bases, with 8 bases between them. The CDR3 consists of 12 residues. CDR1 is SNHLY and CDR2 is FYNNEI in the germline V gene. In DNA form, the CDR3 reads TGTGCCAGCCAACAGGACTCCTACGAGCAGTACTTC. Protein: CASQQDSYEQYF.